This T cell receptor beta chain appears in the sequencing data of a study of cytomegalovirus exposure and HLA in healthy donors. The study, taken as a whole, reports: CMV antigen specificity of a few CMV-associated chains was confirmed in vitro. First-cohort TCR clusters tended to co-occur in the roughly 120 validation repertoires, a later analysis found.

The ends were cut back, 0 bases at V and 7 bases at J, with 16 bases in the middle. This CDR3 is built from 16 residues. Germline V gene lookup returns CDR1 MNHEY and CDR2 SVGAGI. As for this clone: Its antigen is still unknown.

The assay was immunoSEQ multiplex PCR, and TCRdb's table has in-frame clones only and misses some. The data show 120,000 or so clones, roughly nine tenths seen once. The receptor's source is a woman aged 18-30 years in good health and CMV-seronegative. V gene TRBV6-5 combines with J gene TRBJ2-1; D call uncertain. What was sequenced was PBMCs. This CDR3 reads CASSYSSEWSGNEQFF. CDR3 nucleotide sequence: TGTGCCAGCAGTTACTCGAGTGAATGGTCCGGTAATGAGCAGTTCTTC.